This is a list of T cell receptor beta chains from one sample in a study of CD8 T cells in acute hepatitis C reinfection. The method was immunoSEQ multiplex PCR; TCRdb's version includes in-frame clones alone and lacks a portion of them. The sample has over 35,000 clones, approximately 90% seen once; the top ten hold under 0.65%. Specimen: naive CD8+ T cells from PBMCs. The source of these receptors is a man aged 30 to 45 with chronic hepatitis C. CDR3s include the opening cysteine and the closing phenylalanine or tryptophan. D genes are given only for firm matches. A row's size may be missing; if present it is once, few, many or a size class.

V gene,D gene,clone size,J gene,CDR3 DNA,CDR3 protein
TRBV11-2,TRBD2,-,TRBJ2-1,TGTGCCAGCAGCTTAGATTCGGAGCGGGAGGGCCTCTCCTACAATGAGCAGTTCTTC,CASSLDSEREGLSYNEQFF
TRBV6-5,-,-,TRBJ2-1,TGTGCCAGCAGTTCCCCGTTGGGTGAGCAGTTCTTC,CASSSPLGEQFF
TRBV6-5,-,once,TRBJ1-1,TGTGCCAGCAGTTACGGGTTAGGCACTGAAGCTTTCTTT,CASSYGLGTEAFF
TRBV27,TRBD2,-,TRBJ2-3,TGTGCCAGCAGTTCATTACTAGCGGGGTTGACAGATACGCAGTATTTT,CASSSLLAGLTDTQYF
TRBV19,-,once,TRBJ2-7,TGTGCCAGTAGTATCGGGAATACTATATACGAGCAGTACTTC,CASSIGNTIYEQYF
TRBV27,TRBD1,-,TRBJ2-7,TGTGCCAGCAGCGGGACAGCTTACGAGCAGTACTTC,CASSGTAYEQYF
TRBV29-1,TRBD1,once,TRBJ2-2,TGCAGCTTCAGACAGGGGAACACCGGGGAGCTGTTTTTT,CSFRQGNTGELFF
TRBV7-9,TRBD2,-,TRBJ2-5,TGTGCCAGCAGCTTAGGGGGTAGCGGGACCCAAGAGACCCAGTACTTC,CASSLGGSGTQETQYF
TRBV9,-,-,TRBJ2-5,TGTGCCAGCAGCGTAGGGACAGAAGAGACCCAGTACTTC,CASSVGTEETQYF
TRBV6-5,-,-,TRBJ1-1,TGTGCCAGCAGTTACTCTGCAACGAACACTGAAGCTTTCTTT,CASSYSATNTEAFF
TRBV4-3,TRBD2,-,TRBJ2-1,TGCGCCAGCAGCCAAGATTCGACTAGCGGGGATTACAATGAGCAGTTCTTC,CASSQDSTSGDYNEQFF
TRBV2,TRBD1,-,TRBJ1-5,TGTGCCAGCAGGAAACAGGGGGGCAATCAGCCCCAGCATTTT,CASRKQGGNQPQHF
TRBV11-3,-,-,TRBJ1-6,TGTGCCAGCAGCTCCCCATTCTTT,CASSSPFF
TRBV4-3,-,-,TRBJ1-6,TGCGCCAGCAGCCAAGGGGGCAATTCACCCCTCCACTTT,CASSQGGNSPLHF
TRBV12-5,-,-,TRBJ1-5,TGTGCTAGTGGCAGGGAGGATAGCAATCAGCCCCAGCATTTT,CASGREDSNQPQHF
TRBV19,-,-,TRBJ2-7,TGTGCCAGTAGCCCAGGAACCTACGAGCAGTACTTC,CASSPGTYEQYF
TRBV19,-,-,TRBJ1-1,TGTGCCAGTTCGTGGGGCAGCATGAACACTGAAGCTTTCTTT,CASSWGSMNTEAFF
TRBV5-1,TRBD2,-,TRBJ2-4,TGCGCCAGCAGCTTGGAGCCCAGCGGGGGGGCCGGATTAGGCAAAAACATTCAGTACTTC,CASSLEPSGGAGLGKNIQYF
TRBV15,TRBD2,-,TRBJ2-5,TGTGCCACCAGCAGAGATCTAGCGGAACAAGAGACCCAGTACTTC,CATSRDLAEQETQYF
TRBV27,-,-,TRBJ2-3,TGTGCCAGCAGTTACCCCAGCGCGGGCACAGATACGCAGTATTTT,CASSYPSAGTDTQYF
TRBV4-1,TRBD1,-,TRBJ2-3,TGCGCCAGCAGCCAAGAGTCAGGGGGCTGGAACACAGATACGCAGTATTTT,CASSQESGGWNTDTQYF
TRBV5-4,-,-,TRBJ2-3,TGTGCCAGCAGCTTGGAAGGGTACACAGATACGCAGTATTTT,CASSLEGYTDTQYF
TRBV4-2,TRBD2,-,TRBJ2-5,TGTGCCAGCAGCCAAGAAACCACTCAAGCGGGAGGCGGGCAAGAGACCCAGTACTTC,CASSQETTQAGGGQETQYF
TRBV4-1,-,-,TRBJ1-1,TGCGCCAGCAGCCAAGCCGGGGGGGGAGGTACTGAAGCTTTCTTT,CASSQAGGGGTEAFF
TRBV2,-,few,TRBJ2-1,TGTGCCAGCAGTGACTCGAGGGCGGGCCCGTCCTACAATGAGCAGTTCTTC,CASSDSRAGPSYNEQFF
TRBV4-1,TRBD2,-,TRBJ2-3,TGCGCCAGCAGCCCCGGTGCGGGAGCGGATACGCAGTATTTT,CASSPGAGADTQYF
TRBV7-9,-,-,TRBJ2-7,TGTGCCAGCAGTCACTCGGACCAACTCATCTACGAGCAGTACTTC,CASSHSDQLIYEQYF
TRBV7-9,-,-,TRBJ1-1,TGTGCCAGCAGCGTAACTAGCAAGAACACTGAAGCTTTCTTT,CASSVTSKNTEAFF
TRBV6-1,-,-,TRBJ2-4,TGTGCCAGCAGTCATCGACGGGAGAAAAACATTCAGTACTTC,CASSHRREKNIQYF
TRBV21-1,-,-,TRBJ2-2,TGTGCCAGCACCGGGACACCGAACACCGGGGAGCTGTTTTTT,CASTGTPNTGELFF
TRBV19,TRBD1,-,TRBJ2-2,TGTGCCAGTAGTTTCCCCGGGACAGGGGGTAAGGCCGGGGAGCTGTTTTTT,CASSFPGTGGKAGELFF
TRBV7-6,-,-,TRBJ1-1,TGTGCCAGCAGCTTAGCCTCGTCAGAAGCAGACACTGAAGCTTTCTTT,CASSLASSEADTEAFF
TRBV19,-,-,TRBJ1-4,TGTGCCAGTAGTATATCCGGGGAAAAACTGTTTTTT,CASSISGEKLFF
TRBV6-5,-,-,TRBJ2-2,TGTGCCAGCAGTTTTGGGTACACCGGGGAGCTGTTTTTT,CASSFGYTGELFF
TRBV14,TRBD1,-,TRBJ1-1,TGTGCCAGCAGCCAAGTAGGGGGCGCGGGAGACACTGAAGCTTTCTTT,CASSQVGGAGDTEAFF
TRBV6-1,TRBD1,-,TRBJ1-6,TGTGCCAGCAGACCGGACAGGGGTTCTTCACCCCTCCACTTT,CASRPDRGSSPLHF
TRBV6-1,TRBD2,-,TRBJ2-7,TGTGCCAGTCGTGTGCTAGCGGGAGACTACGAGCAGTACTTC,CASRVLAGDYEQYF
TRBV5-4,-,few,TRBJ1-2,TGTGCCAGCAGCCCCCATGGGACAACTTATGGCTACACCTTC,CASSPHGTTYGYTF
TRBV5-4,TRBD2,once,TRBJ2-7,TGTGCCAGCAGCTTGGTCATCGGACTAGTACCCTACGAGCAGTACTTC,CASSLVIGLVPYEQYF
TRBV4-1,-,-,TRBJ1-2,TGCGCCAGCAGCCAGGCCTGGGGCTATGGCTACACCTTC,CASSQAWGYGYTF
TRBV7-9,-,-,TRBJ2-3,TGTGCCAGCAGCTTTATCCGGGGCCGCACAGATACGCAGTATTTT,CASSFIRGRTDTQYF
TRBV6-6,-,-,TRBJ1-1,TGTGCCAGCATGGACAGTAACACTGAAGCTTTCTTT,CASMDSNTEAFF
TRBV18,TRBD1,-,TRBJ1-1,TGTGCCAGCTCACCACCGGGACAGGGTATTTTCGCTGAAGCTTTCTTT,CASSPPGQGIFAEAFF
TRBV13,TRBD1,-,TRBJ2-7,TGTGCCAGCAGCTTAGAGGGGGCCCTCGGTTTCGAGCAGTACTTC,CASSLEGALGFEQYF
TRBV6-5,-,-,TRBJ2-5,TGTGCCAGCAGACCCACAGGGATAGAGACCCAGTACTTC,CASRPTGIETQYF
TRBV4-2,TRBD2,-,TRBJ2-3,TGTGCCAGCAGCCCCAACCCGACTAGCGGGGGGGGAGATACGCAGTATTTT,CASSPNPTSGGGDTQYF
TRBV11-2,-,-,TRBJ1-2,TGTGCCAGCAGCTTAATGGGTGGCTACACCTTC,CASSLMGGYTF
TRBV29-1,-,-,TRBJ2-4,TGCAGCGTGACGGAAGAAGCCAAAAACATTCAGTACTTC,CSVTEEAKNIQYF